Presented here are 10 T cell receptor beta chains from one specimen sequenced in a study of T cell changes during pregnancy in multiple sclerosis. Here immunoSEQ multiplex PCR was the method, and the copy in TCRdb shows in-frame clones only, minus some. The sample holds approximately 66,000 clones, approximately 92% seen once. The sequences come from peripheral blood, collected in the third trimester of pregnancy. Receptors were obtained from a female donor in good health, enrolled as a control in a pregnancy study.

The chain recombines TRBV7-8 with TRBJ1-4; tentative D call: TRBD1 (5 bases). Trimming removed 5 bases from V and 1 base from J, with 8 bases in between. Germline loops: CDR1 SGHVS, CDR2 FQNEAQ. This CDR3 contains 14 residues. CDR3: CASSPTETNEKLFF. The CDR3 bases are TGTGCCAGCAGCCCGACAGAAACTAATGAAAAACTGTTTTTT. The full variable domain, rest sourced from reference TRBV7-8 and TRBJ1-4, is GAGVSQSPRYKVAKRGQDVALRCDPISGHVSLFWYQQALGQGPEFLTYFQNEAQLDKSGLPSDRFFAERPEGSVSTLKIQRTQQEDSAVYLCASSPTETNEKLFFGSGTQLSVL.

The CDR3 sequence: CASSPRGLEAAQYF. The CDR3 DNA is TGTGCCAGTAGTCCCCGGGGACTGGAGGCGGCCCAGTACTTC. The rearrangement joins TRBV19 to TRBJ2-5; D might be TRBD2 (6 bases). The CDR3 extends over 14 amino acids. V lost 5 bases to trimming and J lost 9 bases, with 19 bases between them. CDR1 and CDR2 (germline): LNHDA, SQIVND (reference sequence).

The chain employs TRBV30 and TRBJ1-6; 9 nucleotides line up with TRBD1. There are 13 residues in the CDR3. The trim removed 1 base at V and 10 bases at J, leaving 2 bases unmatched. From germline, CDR1 is GTSNPN and CDR2 SVGIG (reference sequence). CDR3 sequence (DNA): TGTGCCTGGAGTGGACAGGGGGAATCACCCCTCCACTTT. It is translated as CAWSGQGESPLHF.

This clone was seen only once. The V call is TRBV2, the J call TRBJ2-3; 8 positions agree with TRBD2. Germline V gives CDR1 SNHLY, CDR2 FYNNEI. This CDR3 spans 16 amino acids. With 6 bases clipped from V and 5 bases from J, the junction kept 13 bases outside the gene matches. The CDR3 DNA sequence: TGTGCCAGCAGCGCGACTAGCGAAGCCACGTTAGATACGCAGTATTTT. It specifies CASSATSEATLDTQYF.

The table lists this clone with a count of one. This chain links TRBV7-9 with TRBJ1-2, with 8 nucleotides matching TRBD1. The J segment lost 5 bases and the V segment lost 0 bases, leaving 2 bases of the junction unmatched. CDR1 and CDR2 from the germline V gene are SEHNR and FQNEAQ (reference sequence). CDR3 length: 14 residues. CDR3 DNA: TGTGCCAGCAGCTTAGCGGACAGGGTATATGGCTACACCTTC. Protein product: CASSLADRVYGYTF.

V is TRBV4-2 and J is TRBJ2-1; D uncertain. Germline V gene lookup returns CDR1 LGHNA and CDR2 YNFKEQ. Trimming removed 0 bases from V and 8 bases from J, with 8 bases in between. CDR3 size: 13 residues. CDR3 in amino acids: CASSQDRVYEQFF. The DNA for the CDR3 is TGTGCCAGCAGCCAAGATCGGGTCTATGAGCAGTTCTTC.

The chain couples TRBV11-2 to TRBJ2-3, with D maybe TRBD2 (6 bases). This CDR3 comprises 15 residues. The germline CDR1 and CDR2 sequences are SGHAT and FQNNGV. V was shortened by 1 base and J by 1 base, with 9 bases between the two germline ends. CDR3 sequence (DNA): TGTGCCAGCAGCTTAGTAACGGGAGGCACAGATACGCAGTATTTT. Translation: CASSLVTGGTDTQYF.

J is TRBJ2-7 and V is TRBV27; a weak D match, TRBD1 (5 bases). The CDR3 totals 13 residues. CDR1 MNHEY and CDR2 SMNVEV come from the germline V gene (reference sequence). The V end was cut by 9 bases, the J end by 2 bases, with 14 bases between. The DNA of the CDR3 is TGTGCCAGTCACAAGGGGCTACCCTACGAGCAGTACTTC. This translates into CASHKGLPYEQYF.

V and J are TRBV7-2 and TRBJ1-2, with D unresolved. The CDR3 sequence is 13 residues long. V lost 5 bases and J lost 6, with 13 bases in between. Per germline, CDR1 SGHTA and CDR2 FQGNSA. The CDR3 loop reads CASSLSGQDGYTF. The CDR3 DNA is TGTGCCAGCAGCCTCAGCGGGCAGGATGGCTACACCTTC.

The V and J genes are TRBV4-1 and TRBJ1-6; possible D gene TRBD1, 6 bases. V was pared by 4 bases and J by 7 bases, with 20 bases between. Germline-derived CDR1 and CDR2 are MGHRA and YSYEKL. CDR3 size: 17 residues. CDR3 in DNA: TGCGCCAGCAGCCGGGCCACGCGAGGGGACAAGAATTCACCCCTCCACTTT. Amino acids: CASSRATRGDKNSPLHF.